Sequencing of this TCR beta chain was carried out in a study of PD-1 blockade in classical Hodgkin lymphoma. Study-level background: Nivolumab was administered to patients intravenously at 3 mg/kg every 2 weeks.

All patients experienced relapse after autologous stem cell transplantation, and brentuximab vedotin exposure was variable. Complete response, partial response or progressive disease constituted the best responses recorded. As concerns this clone: Its antigen is unknown.

Here immunoSEQ multiplex PCR was the method, and the copy in TCRdb shows in-frame clones only, minus some. The data contain around 99,000 clones, roughly 79% of them singletons. Germline V gene lookup returns CDR1 SQVTM and CDR2 ANQGSEA. The V end lost 0 bases, the J end lost 8 bases, and 19 bases lay between the germline ends. This CDR3 comprises 15 residues. Study observations and caveats: Complete responders entered with baseline diversity on par with newly diagnosed patients, the results showed. Researchers reported that CD4+ TCR diversity, though not CD8+, rose significantly by C4D1.

The source is a human donor with classical Hodgkin lymphoma. Sample: peripheral blood mononuclear cells (PBMCs), taken before the second cycle of nivolumab. The V call is TRBV29-1, the J call TRBJ1-2; no clear D. For the CDR3, the DNA is TGCAGCGTTGAAGACGGAGACACCCAACACGGGGGCTACACCTTC. Its protein is CSVEDGDTQHGGYTF.